This T cell receptor beta chain was observed in a study of identical twins. This CDR3 is built from 14 residues. Between the trimmed V and J ends, which lost 0 bases and 2 bases, there was a span of 8 bases. In germline, CDR1 is MNHEY, CDR2 SVGEGT. This clonotype showed up just a few times. MiXCR, run by TCRdb on the 5' RACE reads, gives a single entry per CDR3 protein. The sample includes approximately 230,000 distinct CDR3 sequences, over 5.5% of them seen just once. These same data were also listed under a study on T cells expressing NK-cell markers. That work adds: Dominant NKG2C+ clonotype frequencies of roughly 1.0-7.5% of CD8+ T cells were measured in 5 or 6 donors. Clarity on HCMV specificity was lacking for the expanded NKG2C+ T cell clones.

This rearrangement joins TRBV6-2 or TRBV6-3 to TRBJ2-7, with D possibly TRBD1 on 5 matching bases. The sequence came from a woman under 30 in good health. What was sequenced was CD8+ T cells sorted from blood. The CDR3, as DNA: TGTGCCAGCAGTTACTCAGGGGCGGCCTACGAGCAGTACTTC. Translated, it gives CASSYSGAAYEQYF.